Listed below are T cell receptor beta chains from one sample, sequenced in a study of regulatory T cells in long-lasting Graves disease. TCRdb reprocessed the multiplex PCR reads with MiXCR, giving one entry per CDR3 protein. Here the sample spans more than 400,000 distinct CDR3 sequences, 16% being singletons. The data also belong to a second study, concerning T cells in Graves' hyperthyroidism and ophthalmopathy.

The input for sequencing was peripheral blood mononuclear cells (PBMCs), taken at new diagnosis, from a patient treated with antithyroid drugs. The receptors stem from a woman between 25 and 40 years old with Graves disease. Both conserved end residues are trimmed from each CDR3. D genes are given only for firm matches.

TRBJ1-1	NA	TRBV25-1	ASSEGGQMNTEAF
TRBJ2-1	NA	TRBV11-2	AGSLGPNVENEQF
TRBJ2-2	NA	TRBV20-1	SARRVSWGANTGELF
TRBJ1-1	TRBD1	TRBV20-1	SARRQGMAAF
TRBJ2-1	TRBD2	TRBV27	ASSQSGSVF
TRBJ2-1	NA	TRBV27	AIGGQGREF
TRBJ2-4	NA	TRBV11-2	ASSLDLGWDIQY
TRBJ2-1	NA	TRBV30	AWKDWGDEQF
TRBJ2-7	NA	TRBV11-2	ASSLVGLNYEQY
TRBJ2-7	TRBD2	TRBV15	APPSGYEQY
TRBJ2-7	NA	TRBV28	ASSIPHRAGQY
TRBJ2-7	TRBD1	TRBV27	ASSFIGTGAYEQY
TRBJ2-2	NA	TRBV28	ASSLDLTGYGELF
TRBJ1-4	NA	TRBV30	AWSQTVTNEKLF